Listed below are T cell receptor beta chains from one sample, sequenced in a study of cytomegalovirus exposure and HLA in healthy donors. Using immunoSEQ multiplex PCR, the repertoire was profiled, and TCRdb retains in-frame clones only, with some absent. The repertoire holds 100,000 to 150,000 clones, with approximately 80% as singletons. Sequenced material: PBMCs. These receptor sequences come from a man younger than 45 in good health and CMV-seropositive. Both conserved end residues are part of each CDR3. A D gene is named only where the DNA matches it firmly. Size tells how often a clone was seen (once, few, many) or the class of an expanded clone, and some rows leave it out.

V: TRBV7-9; size: NA; D: TRBD1; J: TRBJ2-6; CDR3: CASSLQGAPGANVLTF; DNA: TGTGCCAGCAGCTTACAGGGGGCGCCTGGGGCCAACGTCCTGACTTTC
V: TRBV27; size: NA; D: NA; J: TRBJ1-1; CDR3: CASSLHTGYTEAFF; DNA: TGTGCCAGCAGTTTACATACAGGATACACTGAAGCTTTCTTT
V: TRBV4-3; size: NA; D: NA; J: TRBJ1-2; CDR3: CASSQVRTADGYTF; DNA: TGCGCCAGCAGCCAAGTAAGGACAGCCGATGGCTACACCTTC
V: TRBV18; size: NA; D: NA; J: TRBJ2-7; CDR3: CASSPLGNYEQYF; DNA: TGTGCCAGCTCACCACTCGGGAACTACGAGCAGTACTTC
V: TRBV30; size: NA; D: TRBD2; J: TRBJ2-3; CDR3: CAWSDAAGGADTQYF; DNA: TGTGCCTGGAGTGATGCGGCGGGAGGGGCAGATACGCAGTATTTT
V: TRBV27; size: NA; D: NA; J: TRBJ2-7; CDR3: CASSLSGTPTEQYF; DNA: TGTGCCAGCAGTTTATCAGGGACACCCACCGAGCAGTACTTC
V: TRBV4-1; size: few; D: NA; J: TRBJ1-5; CDR3: CASSKRAVGSNQPQHF; DNA: TGCGCCAGCAGCAAGAGGGCCGTCGGTAGCAATCAGCCCCAGCATTTT
V: TRBV7-2; size: NA; D: NA; J: TRBJ2-7; CDR3: CASSLPGYEQYF; DNA: TGTGCCAGCAGCTTACCCGGCTACGAGCAGTACTTC
V: TRBV7-3; size: NA; D: TRBD1; J: TRBJ1-1; CDR3: CASSRTGWTEAFF; DNA: TGTGCCAGCAGCAGGACAGGGTGGACTGAAGCTTTCTTT
V: TRBV7-3; size: medium-sized; D: NA; J: TRBJ2-5; CDR3: CASSLSASGETQYF; DNA: TGTGCCAGCAGCTTAAGCGCTAGTGGGGAGACCCAGTACTTC
V: TRBV7-2; size: NA; D: TRBD2; J: TRBJ2-3; CDR3: CASSLGGTSGSSRTDTQYF; DNA: TGTGCCAGCAGCTTAGGTGGGACTAGCGGGAGTTCGCGCACAGATACGCAGTATTTT
V: TRBV27; size: NA; D: TRBD1; J: TRBJ1-2; CDR3: CASSLWQGARGYTF; DNA: TGTGCCAGCAGTTTATGGCAGGGGGCGCGTGGCTACACCTTC
V: TRBV13; size: few; D: NA; J: TRBJ1-2; CDR3: CASGGTETPFYGYTF; DNA: TGTGCCAGCGGAGGGACCGAGACACCCTTCTATGGCTACACCTTC
V: TRBV27; size: NA; D: NA; J: TRBJ2-6; CDR3: CASSFTGSGANVLTF; DNA: TGTGCCAGCAGTTTTACGGGGTCTGGGGCCAACGTCCTGACTTTC
V: TRBV5-1; size: NA; D: TRBD2; J: TRBJ2-3; CDR3: CASSMVAGPDTQYF; DNA: TGCGCCAGCAGTATGGTAGCGGGCCCAGATACGCAGTATTTT
V: TRBV5-6; size: NA; D: NA; J: TRBJ1-4; CDR3: CASSAQQGLRKLFF; DNA: TGTGCCAGCAGCGCGCAACAGGGCCTTCGGAAACTGTTTTTT
V: TRBV5-1; size: NA; D: NA; J: TRBJ2-7; CDR3: CASSPLPAETRQYF; DNA: TGCGCCAGCAGCCCCCTCCCGGCAGAGACAAGGCAGTACTTC
V: TRBV9; size: NA; D: NA; J: TRBJ2-3; CDR3: CASSVVGGTDTQYF; DNA: TGTGCCAGCAGCGTAGTAGGGGGCACAGATACGCAGTATTTT
V: TRBV7-2; size: NA; D: NA; J: TRBJ1-5; CDR3: CASSLVGGFEGNQPQHF; DNA: TGTGCCAGCAGCTTAGTAGGGGGATTCGAAGGCAATCAGCCCCAGCATTTT
V: TRBV18; size: NA; D: TRBD1; J: TRBJ1-1; CDR3: CASSAQGAIGTEAFF; DNA: TGTGCCAGCTCCGCCCAGGGGGCAATCGGCACTGAAGCTTTCTTT
V: TRBV25-1; size: NA; D: NA; J: TRBJ1-5; CDR3: CASSSTGRDQPQHF; DNA: TGTGCCAGCAGTTCCACAGGGAGAGATCAGCCCCAGCATTTT
V: TRBV9; size: NA; D: TRBD2; J: TRBJ2-7; CDR3: CASSVGGGNYEQYF; DNA: TGTGCCAGCAGCGTAGGGGGAGGGAACTACGAGCAGTACTTC
V: TRBV11-3; size: few; D: NA; J: TRBJ1-1; CDR3: CASSLDAENTEAFF; DNA: TGTGCCAGCAGCTTAGATGCAGAGAACACTGAAGCTTTCTTT
V: TRBV7-2; size: NA; D: NA; J: TRBJ2-5; CDR3: CASSPEGWTQYF; DNA: TGTGCCAGCAGCCCCGAGGGATGGACCCAGTACTTC
V: TRBV2; size: NA; D: NA; J: TRBJ1-2; CDR3: CASLRRQTNYGYTF; DNA: TGTGCCAGCCTCCGACGACAGACTAACTATGGCTACACCTTC
V: TRBV7-2; size: NA; D: NA; J: TRBJ2-2; CDR3: CASRGEAGTGELFF; DNA: TGTGCCAGCAGGGGGGAGGCTGGTACCGGGGAGCTGTTTTTT
V: TRBV7-8; size: NA; D: NA; J: TRBJ1-1; CDR3: CASSLGSFMNTEAFF; DNA: TGTGCCAGCAGCTTAGGTTCTTTTATGAACACTGAAGCTTTCTTT
V: TRBV28; size: NA; D: NA; J: TRBJ1-5; CDR3: CASSPQGVSNQPQHF; DNA: TGTGCCAGCAGTCCCCAGGGTGTCAGCAATCAGCCCCAGCATTTT
V: TRBV19; size: NA; D: TRBD1; J: TRBJ2-5; CDR3: CASSIDQGAQYF; DNA: TGTGCCAGTAGTATAGATCAGGGGGCCCAGTACTTC
V: TRBV11-2; size: NA; D: TRBD2; J: TRBJ2-3; CDR3: CASSRGGAGGFADTQYF; DNA: TGTGCCAGCAGCCGCGGGGGAGCGGGAGGGTTCGCAGATACGCAGTATTTT
V: TRBV7-9; size: NA; D: NA; J: TRBJ2-7; CDR3: CASSSSSYEQYF; DNA: TGTGCCAGCAGTTCTAGCTCCTACGAGCAGTACTTC
V: TRBV6-5; size: NA; D: TRBD2; J: TRBJ2-7; CDR3: CASSPSGGPYEQYF; DNA: TGTGCCAGCAGTCCTAGCGGGGGTCCCTACGAGCAGTACTTC
V: TRBV27; size: NA; D: NA; J: TRBJ2-7; CDR3: CASSGTLPGNEQYF; DNA: TGTGCCAGCAGCGGGACACTCCCGGGAAACGAGCAGTACTTC
V: TRBV18; size: NA; D: NA; J: TRBJ2-1; CDR3: CASSPEDRVYNEQFF; DNA: TGTGCCAGCTCACCGGAGGATCGGGTTTACAATGAGCAGTTCTTC
V: TRBV6-5; size: NA; D: NA; J: TRBJ1-3; CDR3: CASTLGGSGNTIYF; DNA: TGTGCCAGCACCCTAGGGGGTTCTGGAAACACCATATATTTT
V: TRBV7-2; size: once; D: NA; J: TRBJ2-3; CDR3: CASSLAPSSDTQYF; DNA: TGTGCCAGCAGCTTAGCTCCCTCCTCAGATACGCAGTATTTT
V: TRBV6-5; size: NA; D: NA; J: TRBJ1-2; CDR3: CASSYVKGDGYTF; DNA: TGTGCCAGCAGTTACGTGAAGGGGGATGGCTACACCTTC
V: TRBV30; size: NA; D: NA; J: TRBJ1-4; CDR3: CAWSTLEKLFF; DNA: TGTGCCTGGAGTACGCTAGAAAAACTGTTTTTT
V: TRBV14; size: NA; D: NA; J: TRBJ2-7; CDR3: CASSQDSRTPNPYEQYF; DNA: TGTGCCAGCAGCCAAGACAGTAGGACACCGAACCCCTACGAGCAGTACTTC
V: TRBV7-9; size: NA; D: TRBD1; J: TRBJ1-2; CDR3: CASSPDRGRNYGYTF; DNA: TGTGCCAGCAGCCCGGACAGGGGAAGGAACTATGGCTACACCTTC
V: TRBV5-1; size: NA; D: TRBD1; J: TRBJ1-1; CDR3: CASSLAPGGDGEAFF; DNA: TGCGCCAGCAGCTTGGCCCCAGGGGGCGACGGTGAAGCTTTCTTT
V: TRBV6-5; size: NA; D: NA; J: TRBJ2-7; CDR3: CASSYGIQGSYEQYF; DNA: TGTGCCAGCAGTTACGGCATACAGGGTTCCTACGAGCAGTACTTC
V: TRBV9; size: NA; D: TRBD2; J: TRBJ2-1; CDR3: CASSASGSRYNEQFF; DNA: TGTGCCAGCAGTGCTAGCGGATCGCGCTACAATGAGCAGTTCTTC
V: TRBV19; size: NA; D: NA; J: TRBJ1-5; CDR3: CASSPTQGRGSNQPQHF; DNA: TGTGCCAGTAGTCCGACACAGGGAAGGGGGAGCAATCAGCCCCAGCATTTT
V: TRBV7-2; size: NA; D: NA; J: TRBJ1-2; CDR3: CASSLAAGGAGYTF; DNA: TGTGCCAGCAGCTTAGCCGCGGGAGGTGCTGGCTACACCTTC
V: TRBV27; size: NA; D: TRBD2; J: TRBJ2-5; CDR3: CASSFLPGLAGGPETQYF; DNA: TGTGCCAGCAGTTTCCTACCGGGACTAGCGGGAGGGCCGGAGACCCAGTACTTC
V: TRBV6-4; size: few; D: NA; J: TRBJ2-1; CDR3: CASSPTGGTNEQFF; DNA: TGTGCCAGCAGTCCCACTGGGGGGACCAATGAGCAGTTCTTC
V: TRBV28; size: NA; D: TRBD2; J: TRBJ2-5; CDR3: CASSYPSMAGAQETQYF; DNA: TGTGCCAGCAGTTACCCCTCTATGGCGGGAGCCCAAGAGACCCAGTACTTC
V: TRBV6-5; size: NA; D: NA; J: TRBJ1-2; CDR3: CASKRGVGHGYTF; DNA: TGTGCCAGCAAGCGGGGCGTCGGTCATGGCTACACCTTC
V: TRBV4-1; size: few; D: NA; J: TRBJ2-5; CDR3: CASGRRVVETQYF; DNA: TGCGCGAGCGGAAGGAGGGTTGTCGAGACCCAGTACTTC